The rows below give T cell receptor beta chains drawn from one sample of a study of T cell clones after liver transplantation. Assay: immunoSEQ multiplex PCR; the TCRdb copy retains only in-frame clones and omits some. The sample contains more than 65,000 clones, 80% of which appear only once. The sample consisted of CD4+ T cells from blood, taken 12 months after liver transplant. The receptors stem from a human patient who received a liver transplant. The graft donor may have given rise to some T cells. Each CDR3 is given with its conserved first and last residue. The D gene is left open where the match is weak. Only some rows state a clone size, as once, few, many or a class for expanded clones.

J | D | V | size | DNA | CDR3
TRBJ1-1 | - | TRBV19 | once | TGTGCCAGTAGTATGCCGGGACACATCTACACTGAAGCTTTCTTT | CASSMPGHIYTEAFF
TRBJ2-3 | - | TRBV7-3 | - | TGTGCCAGCAGCGGGGGGCCCACAGATACGCAGTATTTT | CASSGGPTDTQYF
TRBJ1-2 | - | TRBV19 | - | TGTGCCAGTAGTATCCCCAGATCTATACGGGGCTACACCTTC | CASSIPRSIRGYTF
TRBJ2-1 | TRBD2 | TRBV18 | - | TGTGCCAGCTCCCCCGTAGCGGGAGTCTCGGGTGAGCAGTTCTTC | CASSPVAGVSGEQFF
TRBJ1-1 | TRBD1 | TRBV7-2 | few | TGTGCCAGCAGCTCACCTGACAGGGGAAAGACTGAAGCTTTCTTT | CASSSPDRGKTEAFF
TRBJ2-7 | TRBD2 | TRBV18 | - | TGTGCCAGCTCTAACTATGGGATAGCGGGAGTGAACGAGCAGTACTTC | CASSNYGIAGVNEQYF
TRBJ2-2 | - | TRBV5-4 | - | TGTGCCAGCAGCAGTGACCTAGCTAACACCGGGGAGCTGTTTTTT | CASSSDLANTGELFF
TRBJ1-6 | TRBD1 | TRBV7-2 | - | TGTGCCAGCAGCTGGACGACAGGGGGGAGTTCACCCCTCCACTTT | CASSWTTGGSSPLHF
TRBJ1-1 | - | TRBV2 | - | TGTGCCAGCAGTGTGACCAGGGGCGACACTGAAGCTTTCTTT | CASSVTRGDTEAFF
TRBJ2-1 | - | TRBV15 | - | TGTGCCACCAGCAGAGATCCCGGTTGGGACTCCAATGAGCAGTTCTTC | CATSRDPGWDSNEQFF
TRBJ1-1 | TRBD1 | TRBV28 | once | TGTGCCAGCAGTTTTTCCCTAGGGGGCGCTCCGAACACTGAAGCTTTCTTT | CASSFSLGGAPNTEAFF
TRBJ2-1 | - | TRBV7-9 | - | TGTGCCTGGCCGGCCCCGAGCTCCTACAATGAGCAGTTCTTC | CAWPAPSSYNEQFF
TRBJ2-5 | - | TRBV6-5 | - | TGTGCCAGCAGCCCCAGGGGGGCAGGAGAGACCCAGTACTTC | CASSPRGAGETQYF
TRBJ1-2 | - | TRBV6-1 | - | TGTGCCAGCAGTTTAAACGTGAGAAACTATGGCTACACCTTC | CASSLNVRNYGYTF
TRBJ2-7 | TRBD2 | TRBV7-2 | few | TGTGCCAGCAGCTCGGGACTAGCTGACGAGCAGTACTTC | CASSSGLADEQYF
TRBJ2-7 | - | TRBV27 | - | TGTGCCAGCAGTTTAGTCGCGGCCTACGAGCAGTACTTC | CASSLVAAYEQYF
TRBJ2-1 | - | TRBV2 | - | TGTGCCAGCAAGAGGAGGGGCGCCTACAATGAGCAGTTCTTC | CASKRRGAYNEQFF